A single sample gave rise to the 9 T cell receptor beta chains below, sequenced in a study of blood T cell repertoires in COVID-19. Method: immunoSEQ multiplex PCR; TCRdb's copy keeps in-frame clones and lacks some. The sample has about 200,000 clones; 65% to 80% are singletons. The material sequenced was PBMCs or T cells enriched from blood (not recorded which). These receptor sequences come from a woman in her forties or fifties with acute COVID-19.

The chain links TRBV20-1 to TRBJ2-3; D gene ambiguous. Trimming stripped 7 bases from V and 6 bases from J, with 11 bases between. The CDR3 covers 11 residues. Germline loops: CDR1 DFQATT, CDR2 SNEGSKA (reference sequence). The CDR3 region has the DNA TGCAGTGTTAGTCGAGTTGATACGCAGTATTTT. It encodes CSVSRVDTQYF.

This clone appeared once. The chain carries TRBV30 and TRBJ1-4; no definite D call. The CDR3 has 14 amino acids. V lost 3 bases to trimming and J lost 7 bases, with 15 bases between them. Germline-derived CDR1 and CDR2 are GTSNPN and SVGIG (reference sequence). The CDR3 DNA is TGTGCCTGGAGCGGCAGCGCAGGAGGTGAAAAACTGTTTTTT. Translation gives CAWSGSAGGEKLFF. Full variable domain (rest looked up from reference TRBV30 and TRBJ1-4): SQTIHQWPATLVQPVGSPLSLECTVEGTSNPNLYWYRQAAGRGLQLLFYSVGIGQISSEVPQNLSASRPQDRQFILSSKKLLLSDSGFYLCAWSGSAGGEKLFFGSGTQLSVL.

The chain has TRBV6-2 or TRBV6-3 and TRBJ1-1; the D is unclear. Germline CDR1 and CDR2: MNHEY and SVGEGT. Trimming took 2 bases from V and 8 from J, leaving 6 bases between them. There are 11 residues in the CDR3. The CDR3, as DNA: TGTGCCAGCAGTTACAACAGAGAAGCTTTCTTT. Translating gives CASSYNREAFF.

V is TRBV28 and J is TRBJ1-5; 7 bases are shared with TRBD1. Germline V lookup: CDR1 MDHEN, CDR2 SYDVKM. The CDR3 spans 14 residues. The V and J ends lost 7 bases and 5 bases, in that order; junction bases with no gene match: 8. The CDR3 reads CASTPGGSYQPQHF. In DNA, the CDR3 is TGTGCCAGCACCCCAGGGGGATCATATCAGCCCCAGCATTTT.

V usage is TRBV6-5 and J usage is TRBJ2-6; a possible D gene is TRBD2 (6 bases). Trimming shortened V by 2 bases and J by 4 bases, and 12 bases separated the two germline ends. Germline V CDR1 and CDR2: MNHEY, SVGAGI. The CDR3 runs to 16 residues. The CDR3 DNA reads as TGTGCCAGCAGTTACGGGGGAGGTGCGGGGGCCAACGTCCTGACTTTC. Its translation: CASSYGGGAGANVLTF.

The V gene is TRBV2, the J gene TRBJ1-6; D may be TRBD1 (6 bases). Trimming shortened V by 7 bases and J by 0 bases, and 19 bases separated the two germline ends. This CDR3 has 18 amino acids. Germline values: CDR1 SNHLY, CDR2 FYNNEI. The CDR3 DNA follows: TGTGCCAGCAACAGGGACGGCATAACTAGCTCCTATAATTCACCCCTCCACTTT. Amino acid sequence: CASNRDGITSSYNSPLHF.

The chain combines TRBV5-4 with TRBJ1-2; D unresolved. V was clipped by 3 bases and J by 6 bases, with 24 bases between them. Germline V gene data show CDR1 as SGHNT and CDR2 as YYREEE (reference sequence). The CDR3 has 17 residues. The CDR3 DNA follows: TGTGCCAGCAGCTCCGACTGGACTTGGACCCTAGAGGATGGCTACACCTTC. This gives the protein CASSSDWTWTLEDGYTF.

The chain is built from TRBV29-1 and TRBJ1-1; 7 bases fit TRBD1. The germline CDR1 and CDR2 sequences are SQVTM and ANQGSEA. V dropped 0 bases and J dropped 7; count of bases not matched to a gene: 5. The CDR3 is 13 residues long. DNA of the CDR3: TGCAGCGTTGAAGAACGACAGGGACTTGAAGCTTTCTTT. It encodes CSVEERQGLEAFF.

The chain employs TRBV21-1 and TRBJ1-5; the table's D call TRBD1 went unverified against the DNA. TRBV21-1 is an annotated pseudogene. This CDR3 is built from 14 residues. The CDR3 protein is CASSIWDRDQPQHF. Written as DNA, the CDR3 is TGTGCCAGCAGCATATGGGACAGGGATCAGCCCCAGCATTTT.